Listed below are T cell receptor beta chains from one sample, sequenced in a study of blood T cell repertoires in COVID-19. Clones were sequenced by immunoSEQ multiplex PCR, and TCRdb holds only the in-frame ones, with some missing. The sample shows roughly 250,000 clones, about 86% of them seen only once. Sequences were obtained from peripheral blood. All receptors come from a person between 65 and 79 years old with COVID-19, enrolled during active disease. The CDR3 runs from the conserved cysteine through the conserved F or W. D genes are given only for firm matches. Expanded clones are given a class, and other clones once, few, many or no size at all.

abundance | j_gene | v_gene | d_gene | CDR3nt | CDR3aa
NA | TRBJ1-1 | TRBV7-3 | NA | TGTGCCAGCAGCTCCAGGGAAGGTACTGAAGCTTTCTTT | CASSSREGTEAFF
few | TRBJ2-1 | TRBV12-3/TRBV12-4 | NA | TGTGCCAGCAGGGAAAGCACAGGGTTTGAGCAGTTCTTC | CASRESTGFEQFF
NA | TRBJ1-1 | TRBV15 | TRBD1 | TGTGCCACCAGCAGAGGTGGGGCAGGGGGGATGAACACTGAAGCTTTCTTT | CATSRGGAGGMNTEAFF
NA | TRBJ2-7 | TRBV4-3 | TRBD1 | TGCGCCAGCAGCCAGAGGACAGGGGGGTACGAGCAGTACTTC | CASSQRTGGYEQYF
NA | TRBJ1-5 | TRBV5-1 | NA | TGCGCCAGCAGCTCGAGTCCAAATCAGCCCCAGCATTTT | CASSSSPNQPQHF
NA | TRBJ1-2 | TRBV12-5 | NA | TGTGCTAGTGGACCTACTCTTTCCCGAGGATCGTATGGCTACACCTTC | CASGPTLSRGSYGYTF
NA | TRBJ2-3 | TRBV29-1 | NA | TGCAGCTTCAGCGGGAGCACAGATACGCAGTATTTT | CSFSGSTDTQYF
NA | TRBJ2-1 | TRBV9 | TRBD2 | TGTGCCAGCAGCCCCCAAACTAGCGGGATTGGTGTTGAGCAGTTCTTC | CASSPQTSGIGVEQFF
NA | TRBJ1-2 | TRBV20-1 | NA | TGCAGTGCAGGAGGCCTTTACACCTTC | CSAGGLYTF
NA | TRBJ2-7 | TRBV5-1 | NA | TGCGCCAGCAGCTTGGATGGCGGCTCCTACGAGCAGTACTTC | CASSLDGGSYEQYF
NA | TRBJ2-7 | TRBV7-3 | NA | TGTGCCGGGGAACTGGTGGGGAGACCCTACGAGCAGTACTTC | CAGELVGRPYEQYF
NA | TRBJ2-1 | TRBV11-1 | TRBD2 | TGTGCCAGCAGCTCAGTACGGGAGGCCTACAATGAGCAGTTCTTC | CASSSVREAYNEQFF
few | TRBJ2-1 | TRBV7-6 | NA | TGTGCCAGCAGTTTAGGGCGCAGGGTAAACAATGAGCAGTTCTTC | CASSLGRRVNNEQFF
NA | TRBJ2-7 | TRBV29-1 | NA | TGCAGCGTTGATGCAGGGAACGAGCAGTACTTC | CSVDAGNEQYF
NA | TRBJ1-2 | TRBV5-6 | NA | TGTGCCAGCAGCTTGGCCGGTTACTATGGCTACACCTTC | CASSLAGYYGYTF
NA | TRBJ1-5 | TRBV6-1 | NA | TGTGCCAGCAGCGTACAGGGCAATCAGCCCCAGCATTTT | CASSVQGNQPQHF
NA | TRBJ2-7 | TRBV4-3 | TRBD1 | TGCGCCAGCAGCCAAGATCTAGGACAGGGACGCGCCTACGAGCAGTACTTC | CASSQDLGQGRAYEQYF
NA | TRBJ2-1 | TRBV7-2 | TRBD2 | TGTGCCAGCAGCGCGGGACTAGCTCCCGAGCAGTTCTTC | CASSAGLAPEQFF
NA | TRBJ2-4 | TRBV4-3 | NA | TGCGCCAGCAGCCAAGATCAGGGGCAGGGCAGCATTCAGTACTTC | CASSQDQGQGSIQYF
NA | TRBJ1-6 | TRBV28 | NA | TGTGCCAGCCGGGGTAGGGGGAATTCACCCCTCCACTTT | CASRGRGNSPLHF
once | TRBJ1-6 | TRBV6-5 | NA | TGTGCCAGCACTACAGGGATTAATTCACCCCTCCACTTT | CASTTGINSPLHF
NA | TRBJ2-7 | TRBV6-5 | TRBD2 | TGTGCCAGCAGTCGCGGGAGCCATAGCTCCTACGAGCAGTACTTC | CASSRGSHSSYEQYF
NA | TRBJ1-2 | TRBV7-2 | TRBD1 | TGTGCCAGCAGCTTAGAGGGGGCCCTTACCTATGGCTACACCTTC | CASSLEGALTYGYTF
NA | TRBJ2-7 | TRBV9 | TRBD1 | TGTGCCAGCAGCGTAGGTCCGGACAGGGTTTACGAGCAGTACTTC | CASSVGPDRVYEQYF
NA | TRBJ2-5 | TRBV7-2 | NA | TGTGCCAGCAGCCCTTCCGCCAGGGATCAAGAGACCCAGTACTTC | CASSPSARDQETQYF
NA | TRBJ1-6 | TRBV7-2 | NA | TGTGCCAGCAGCTTAGATGGCAGGGAAAATTCACCCCTCCACTTT | CASSLDGRENSPLHF
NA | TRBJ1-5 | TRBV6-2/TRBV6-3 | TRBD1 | TGTGCCAGCTGCCTTCGAAGGGACAGGGTGCAGCCCCAGCATTTT | CASCLRRDRVQPQHF
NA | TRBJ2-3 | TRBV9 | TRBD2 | TGTGCCAGCAGCCAGACTAGCGGGGGGGCCATAGATACGCAGTATTTT | CASSQTSGGAIDTQYF
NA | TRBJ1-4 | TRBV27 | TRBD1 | TGTGCCAGCAGTTTCCTCGGGACAGGGAAAACTAATGAAAAACTGTTTTTT | CASSFLGTGKTNEKLFF
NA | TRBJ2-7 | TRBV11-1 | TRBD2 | TGTGCCAGCAGCCGGACTAGCGGGCATCCCTACGAGCAGTACTTC | CASSRTSGHPYEQYF
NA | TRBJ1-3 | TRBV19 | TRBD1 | TGTGCCAGTAGCCCCCCGGGACAGGTTGGAGGCACCATATATTTT | CASSPPGQVGGTIYF
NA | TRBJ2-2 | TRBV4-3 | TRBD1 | TGCGCCAGCAGCCACCCCAGGACAGGGACTAACACCGGGGAGCTGTTTTTT | CASSHPRTGTNTGELFF
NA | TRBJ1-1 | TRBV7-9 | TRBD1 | TGTGCCAGCAGCACTCGGACAGGAACGAACTTTACTGAAGCTTTCTTT | CASSTRTGTNFTEAFF
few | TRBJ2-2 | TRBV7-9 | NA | TGTGCCAGCAGCCGACTCGACACCGGGGAGCTGTTTTTT | CASSRLDTGELFF
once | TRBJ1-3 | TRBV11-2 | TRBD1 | TGTGCCAGCAGCGCATTGGGGACAGGGGCGAGCTCTGGAAACACCATATATTTT | CASSALGTGASSGNTIYF
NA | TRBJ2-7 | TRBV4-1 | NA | TGCGCCAGCAGCCAGACAGTAAACTCCTACGAGCAGTACTTC | CASSQTVNSYEQYF
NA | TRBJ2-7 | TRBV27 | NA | TGTGCCAGCGGTTTCCTGGGGGGGACAAAGTCGACCTACGAGCAGTACTTC | CASGFLGGTKSTYEQYF
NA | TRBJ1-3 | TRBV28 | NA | TGTGCCAGCAGTTTCTCGGTCCCGGGCAGGGTACATGGTAGAGGAAACACCATATATTTT | CASSFSVPGRVHGRGNTIYF
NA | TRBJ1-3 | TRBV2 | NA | TGTGCCAGCACAGTGGCTCCTGGAAACACCATATATTTT | CASTVAPGNTIYF
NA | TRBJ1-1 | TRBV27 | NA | TGTGCCAGCAGTTGGGACATGAACACTGAAGCTTTCTTT | CASSWDMNTEAFF
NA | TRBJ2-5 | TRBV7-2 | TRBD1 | TGTGCCAGCAGCTTAGACAGGGGGTTTCAAGAGACCCAGTACTTC | CASSLDRGFQETQYF
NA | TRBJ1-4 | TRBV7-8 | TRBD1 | TGTGCCAGCAGCAACCGACAGGGGGTGCCTGAAAAACTGTTTTTT | CASSNRQGVPEKLFF
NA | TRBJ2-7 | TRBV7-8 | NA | TGTGCCAGCAGGCGCGGGCCGGGGTCCAACGAGCAGTACTTC | CASRRGPGSNEQYF
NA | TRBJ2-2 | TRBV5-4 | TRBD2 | TGTGCCAGCCTCTCCTCGGGGGGAGGGTCCGGGGAGCTGTTTTTT | CASLSSGGGSGELFF
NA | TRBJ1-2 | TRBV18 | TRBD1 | TGTGCCAGCTCACCCGGACAGGGGTTTCTCTACACCTTC | CASSPGQGFLYTF
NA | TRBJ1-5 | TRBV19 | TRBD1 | TGTGCCAGTAGAGAGGGACAGGTGCATCAGCCCCAGCATTTT | CASREGQVHQPQHF
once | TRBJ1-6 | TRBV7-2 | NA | TGTGCCAGCAAGGCAGGATTCTATAATTCACCCCTCCACTTT | CASKAGFYNSPLHF
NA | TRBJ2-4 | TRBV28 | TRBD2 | TGTGCCAGCAGTTTATTCACTAGCGGGGGTTCAGCCAAAAACATTCAGTACTTC | CASSLFTSGGSAKNIQYF
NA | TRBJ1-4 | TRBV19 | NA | TGTGCCAGTACCCCAGGCGCCAGGGGCGAAAAACTGTTTTTT | CASTPGARGEKLFF
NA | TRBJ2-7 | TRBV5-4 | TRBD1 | TGTGCCAGCAGCTTCGGGACAGGGTCCTACGAGCAGTACTTC | CASSFGTGSYEQYF
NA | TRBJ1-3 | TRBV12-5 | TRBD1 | TGTGCTAGTGGTTTACAGGGGGTAAACACCATATATTTT | CASGLQGVNTIYF
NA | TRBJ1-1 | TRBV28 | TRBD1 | TGTGCCAGCAGTGGACAGGGGGTCCAGAACACTGAAGCTTTCTTT | CASSGQGVQNTEAFF
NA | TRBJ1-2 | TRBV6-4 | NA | TGTGCCAGCAGTGACGGAGCGGGGGGCTACACCTTC | CASSDGAGGYTF